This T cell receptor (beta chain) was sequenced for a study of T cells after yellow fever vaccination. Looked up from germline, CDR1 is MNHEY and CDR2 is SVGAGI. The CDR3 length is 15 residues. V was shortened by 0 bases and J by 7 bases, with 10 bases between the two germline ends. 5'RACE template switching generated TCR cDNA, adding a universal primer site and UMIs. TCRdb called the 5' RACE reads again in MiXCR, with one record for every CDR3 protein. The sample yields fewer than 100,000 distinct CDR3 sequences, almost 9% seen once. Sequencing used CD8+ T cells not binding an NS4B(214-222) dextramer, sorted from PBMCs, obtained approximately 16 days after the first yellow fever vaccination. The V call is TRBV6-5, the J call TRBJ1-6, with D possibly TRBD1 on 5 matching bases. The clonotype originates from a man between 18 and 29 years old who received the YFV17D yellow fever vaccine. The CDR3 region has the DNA TGTGCCAGCAGTTACTCTGGGGGGGGGAATTCACCCCTCCACTTT. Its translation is CASSYSGGGNSPLHF.